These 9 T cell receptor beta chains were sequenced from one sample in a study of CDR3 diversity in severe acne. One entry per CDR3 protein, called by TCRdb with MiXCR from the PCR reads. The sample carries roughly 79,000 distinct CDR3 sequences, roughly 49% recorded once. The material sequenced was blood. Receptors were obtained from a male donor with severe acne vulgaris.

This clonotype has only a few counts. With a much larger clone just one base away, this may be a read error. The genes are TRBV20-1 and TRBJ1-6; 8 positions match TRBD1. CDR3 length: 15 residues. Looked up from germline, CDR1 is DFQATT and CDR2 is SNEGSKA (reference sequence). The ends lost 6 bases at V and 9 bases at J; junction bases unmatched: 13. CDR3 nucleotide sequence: TGCAGTGCCGATCCGAGGGACAGGAGTAGTTCACCCCTCCACTTT. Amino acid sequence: CSADPRDRSSSPLHF.

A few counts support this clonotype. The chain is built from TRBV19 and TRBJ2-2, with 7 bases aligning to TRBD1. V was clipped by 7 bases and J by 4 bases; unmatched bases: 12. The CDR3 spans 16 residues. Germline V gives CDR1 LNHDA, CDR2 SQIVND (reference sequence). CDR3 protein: CASNSQGPQITGELFF. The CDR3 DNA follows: TGTGCCAGTAACTCACAGGGGCCCCAAATCACCGGGGAGCTGTTTTTT.

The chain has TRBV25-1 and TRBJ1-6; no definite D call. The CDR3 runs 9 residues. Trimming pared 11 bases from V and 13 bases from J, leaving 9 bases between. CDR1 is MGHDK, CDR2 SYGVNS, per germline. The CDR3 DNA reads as TGTGCCGACCCTCCCCCCCTCCACTTT. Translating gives CADPPPLHF.

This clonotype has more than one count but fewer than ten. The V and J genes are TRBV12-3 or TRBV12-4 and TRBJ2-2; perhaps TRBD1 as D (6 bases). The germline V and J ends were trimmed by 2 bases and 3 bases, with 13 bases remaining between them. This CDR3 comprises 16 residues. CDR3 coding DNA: TGTGCCAGCAGTTTAATGGGGGCGGCAGACACCGGGGAGCTGTTTTTT. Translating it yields CASSLMGAADTGELFF.

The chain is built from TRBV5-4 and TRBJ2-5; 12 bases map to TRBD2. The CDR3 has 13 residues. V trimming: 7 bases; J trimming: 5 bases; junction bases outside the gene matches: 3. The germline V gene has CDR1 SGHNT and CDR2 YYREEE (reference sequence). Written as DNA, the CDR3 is TGTGCCAGCCGGACTAGCGGGACGGAGACCCAGTACTTC. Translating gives CASRTSGTETQYF.

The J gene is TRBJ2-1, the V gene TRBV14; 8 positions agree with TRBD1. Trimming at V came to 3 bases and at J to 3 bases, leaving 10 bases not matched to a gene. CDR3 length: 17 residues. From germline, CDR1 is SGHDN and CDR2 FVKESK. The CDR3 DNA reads TGTGCCAGCAGCCATAAACCGGGACAGGTGATCTACAATGAGCAGTTCTTC. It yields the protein CASSHKPGQVIYNEQFF.

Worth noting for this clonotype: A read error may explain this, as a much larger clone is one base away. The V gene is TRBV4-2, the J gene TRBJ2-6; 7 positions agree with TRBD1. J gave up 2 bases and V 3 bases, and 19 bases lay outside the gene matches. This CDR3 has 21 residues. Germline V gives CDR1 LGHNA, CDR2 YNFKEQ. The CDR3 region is CASSQSGNRTGHNAGANVLTF. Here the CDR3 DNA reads TGTGCCAGCAGCCAGAGCGGCAACCGGACAGGACATAACGCTGGGGCCAACGTCCTGACTTTC.

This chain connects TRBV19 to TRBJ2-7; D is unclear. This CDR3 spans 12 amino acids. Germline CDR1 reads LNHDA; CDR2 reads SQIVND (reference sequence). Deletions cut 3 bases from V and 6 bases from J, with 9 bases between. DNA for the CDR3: TGTGCCAGTAGTATCGGTGCGGTCGAGCAGTACTTC. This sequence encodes CASSIGAVEQYF. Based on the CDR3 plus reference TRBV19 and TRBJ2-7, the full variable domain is DGGITQSPKYLFRKEGQNVTLSCEQNLNHDAMYWYRQDPGQGLRLIYYSQIVNDFQKGDIAEGYSVSREKKESFPLTVTSAQKNPTAFYLCASSIGAVEQYFGPGTRLTVT.

The CDR3 sequence: CASSMTGVNQPQHF. As DNA, the CDR3 is TGTGCCAGTAGTATGACAGGTGTGAATCAGCCCCAGCATTTT. This chain connects TRBV19 to TRBJ1-5, with D perhaps TRBD1 (6 bases). Germline CDR1 is LNHDA and CDR2 is SQIVND (reference sequence). With 3 bases removed from V and 4 bases from J, the gap between germline ends came to 10 bases. There are 14 residues in the CDR3.